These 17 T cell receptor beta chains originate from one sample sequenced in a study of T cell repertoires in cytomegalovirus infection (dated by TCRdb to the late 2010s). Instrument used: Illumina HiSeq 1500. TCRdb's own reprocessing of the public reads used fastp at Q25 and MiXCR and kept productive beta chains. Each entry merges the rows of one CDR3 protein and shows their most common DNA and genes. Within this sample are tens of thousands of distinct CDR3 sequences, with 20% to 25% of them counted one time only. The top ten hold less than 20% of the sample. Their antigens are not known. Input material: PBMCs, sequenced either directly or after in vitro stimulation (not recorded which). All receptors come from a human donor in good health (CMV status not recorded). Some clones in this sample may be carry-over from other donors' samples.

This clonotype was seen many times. CDR3 sequence (DNA): TGCAGCACTAAGAGTGGCTACACTGAAGCTTTCTTT. Its protein product is CSTKSGYTEAFF. The rearrangement joins TRBV29-1 to TRBJ1-1; D is undetermined. Germline CDR1 and CDR2: SQVTM and ANQGSEA. The CDR3 contains 12 residues. Trimming took off 8 bases at V and 3 bases at J, with 13 bases between the two ends.

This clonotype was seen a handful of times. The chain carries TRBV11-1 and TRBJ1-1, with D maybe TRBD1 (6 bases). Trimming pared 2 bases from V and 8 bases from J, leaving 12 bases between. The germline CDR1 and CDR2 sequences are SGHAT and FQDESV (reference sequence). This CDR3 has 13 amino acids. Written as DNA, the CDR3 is TGTGCCAGCAGCTTATGGTCAGGGGAAGAAGCTTTCTTT. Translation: CASSLWSGEEAFF. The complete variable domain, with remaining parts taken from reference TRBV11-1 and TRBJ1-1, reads EAEVAQSPRYKITEKSQAVAFWCDPISGHATLYWYRQILGQGPELLVQFQDESVVDDSQLPKDRFSAERLKGVDSTLKIQPAELGDSAMYLCASSLWSGEEAFFGQGTRLTVV.

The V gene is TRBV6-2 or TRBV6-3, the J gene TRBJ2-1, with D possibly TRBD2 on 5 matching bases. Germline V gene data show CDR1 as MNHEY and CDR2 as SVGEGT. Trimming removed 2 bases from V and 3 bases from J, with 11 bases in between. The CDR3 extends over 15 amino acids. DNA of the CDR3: TGTGCCAGCAGTTACGGTCGGAGGTACTACAATGAGCAGTTCTTC. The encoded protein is CASSYGRRYYNEQFF.

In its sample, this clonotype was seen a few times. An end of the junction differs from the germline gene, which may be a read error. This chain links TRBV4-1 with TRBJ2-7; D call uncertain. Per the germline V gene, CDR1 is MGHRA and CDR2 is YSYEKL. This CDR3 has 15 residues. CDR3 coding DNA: TGTGCCAGCAGCCAACGGATTGGCTCTTACTACGAGCAGTACTTC. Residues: CASSQRIGSYYEQYF.

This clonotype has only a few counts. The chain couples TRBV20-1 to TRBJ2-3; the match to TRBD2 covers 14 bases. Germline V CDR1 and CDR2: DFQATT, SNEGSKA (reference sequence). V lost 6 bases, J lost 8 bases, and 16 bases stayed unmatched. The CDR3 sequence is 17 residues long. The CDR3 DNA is TGCAGTGCGCCCTTCCCGCCGGGACTAGCGGGGGCAAGTACGCAGTATTTT. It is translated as CSAPFPPGLAGASTQYF.

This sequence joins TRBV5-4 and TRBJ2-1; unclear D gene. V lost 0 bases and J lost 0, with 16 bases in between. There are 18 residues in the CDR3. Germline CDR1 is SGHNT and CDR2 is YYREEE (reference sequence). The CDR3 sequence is CASSLDWGPPSSYNEQFF. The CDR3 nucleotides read TGTGCCAGCAGCTTGGATTGGGGTCCCCCAAGCTCCTACAATGAGCAGTTCTTC. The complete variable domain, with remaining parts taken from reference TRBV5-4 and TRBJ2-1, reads ETGVTQSPTHLIKTRGQQVTLRCSSQSGHNTVSWYQQALGQGPQFIFQYYREEENGRGNFPPRFSGLQFPNYSSELNVNALELDDSALYLCASSLDWGPPSSYNEQFFGPGTRLTVL.

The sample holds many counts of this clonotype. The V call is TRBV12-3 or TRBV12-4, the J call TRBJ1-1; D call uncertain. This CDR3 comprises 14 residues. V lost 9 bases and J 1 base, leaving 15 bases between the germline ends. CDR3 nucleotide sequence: TGTGCCAGTAACTCCCGGGAAGCGAACACTGAAGCTTTCTTT. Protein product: CASNSREANTEAFF.

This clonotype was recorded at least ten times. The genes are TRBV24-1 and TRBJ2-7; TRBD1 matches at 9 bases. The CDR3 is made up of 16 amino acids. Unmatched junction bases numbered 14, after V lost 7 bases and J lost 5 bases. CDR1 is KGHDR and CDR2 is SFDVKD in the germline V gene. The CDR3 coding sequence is TGTGCCACCAGGGTTCAGCCGGGACAGGGAAACCACGAGCAGTACTTC. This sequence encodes CATRVQPGQGNHEQYF.

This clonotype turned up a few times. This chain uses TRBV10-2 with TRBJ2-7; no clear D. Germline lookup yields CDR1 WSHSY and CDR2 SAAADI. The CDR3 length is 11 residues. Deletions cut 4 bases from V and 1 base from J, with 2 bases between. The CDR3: CASSASYEQYF. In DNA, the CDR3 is TGCGCCAGCAGTGCATCCTACGAGCAGTACTTC.

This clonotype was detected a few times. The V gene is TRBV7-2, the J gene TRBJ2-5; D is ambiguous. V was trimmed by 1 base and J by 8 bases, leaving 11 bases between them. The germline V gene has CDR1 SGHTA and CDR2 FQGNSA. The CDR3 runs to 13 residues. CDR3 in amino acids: CASSLGLPQTQYF. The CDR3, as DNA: TGTGCCAGCAGCTTAGGGCTCCCCCAAACCCAGTACTTC.

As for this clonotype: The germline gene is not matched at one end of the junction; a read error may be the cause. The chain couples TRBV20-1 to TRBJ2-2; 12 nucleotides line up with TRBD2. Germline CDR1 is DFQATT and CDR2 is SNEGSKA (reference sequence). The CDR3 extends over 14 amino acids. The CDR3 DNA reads TGCCGTGCCGGACTAGCGGGACCGACCGGGGAGCTGTTTTTT. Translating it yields CRAGLAGPTGELFF.

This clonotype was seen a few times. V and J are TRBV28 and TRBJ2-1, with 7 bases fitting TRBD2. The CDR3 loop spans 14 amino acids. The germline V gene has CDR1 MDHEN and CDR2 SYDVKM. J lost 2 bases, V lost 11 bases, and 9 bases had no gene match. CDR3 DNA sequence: TGTGCCGGGGCTGGCGGGAGCCCCTACAATGAGCAGTTCTTC. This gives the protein CAGAGGSPYNEQFF.

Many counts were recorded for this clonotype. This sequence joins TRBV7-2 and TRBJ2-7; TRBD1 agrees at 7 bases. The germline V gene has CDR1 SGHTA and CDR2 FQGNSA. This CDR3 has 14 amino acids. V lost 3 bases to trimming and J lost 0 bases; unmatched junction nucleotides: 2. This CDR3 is CASSLDRSSYEQYF. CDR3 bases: TGTGCCAGCAGCTTGGACAGGAGCTCCTACGAGCAGTACTTC. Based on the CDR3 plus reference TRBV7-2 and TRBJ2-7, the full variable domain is GAGVSQSPSNKVTEKGKDVELRCDPISGHTALYWYRQSLGQGLEFLIYFQGNSAPDKSGLPSDRFSAERTGGSVSTLTIQRTQQEDSAVYLCASSLDRSSYEQYFGPGTRLTVT.

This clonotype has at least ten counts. CDR3 amino acids: CAGGLAYSDEQFF. The CDR3 bases are TGTGCCGGGGGACTAGCGTATTCCGATGAGCAGTTCTTC. The rearrangement uses TRBV7-8 and TRBJ2-1, with 10 bases that match TRBD2. The CDR3 runs 13 residues. Germline V gene sequence: CDR1 SGHVS, CDR2 FQNEAQ. V shed 11 bases and J 8 bases; nucleotides not matched to a gene: 9. The variable domain in full, completed from reference TRBV7-8 and TRBJ2-1, reads GAGVSQSPRYKVAKRGQDVALRCDPISGHVSLFWYQQALGQGPEFLTYFQNEAQLDKSGLPSDRFFAERPEGSVSTLKIQRTQQEDSAVYLCAGGLAYSDEQFFGPGTRLTVL.

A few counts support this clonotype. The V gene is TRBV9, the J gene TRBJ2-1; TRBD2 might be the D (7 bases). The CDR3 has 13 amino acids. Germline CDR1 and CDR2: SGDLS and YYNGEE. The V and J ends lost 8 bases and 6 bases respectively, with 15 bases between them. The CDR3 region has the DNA TGTGCCAGTGGCGGCGGGGGCCTCAATGAGCAGTTCTTC. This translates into CASGGGGLNEQFF.

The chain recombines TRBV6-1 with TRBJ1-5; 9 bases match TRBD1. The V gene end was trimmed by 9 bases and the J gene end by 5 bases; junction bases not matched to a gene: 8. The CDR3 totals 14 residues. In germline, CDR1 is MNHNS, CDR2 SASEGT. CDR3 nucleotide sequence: TGTGCCAGTTTACAGGGGGCAGGCGATCAGCCCCAGCATTTT. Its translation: CASLQGAGDQPQHF.

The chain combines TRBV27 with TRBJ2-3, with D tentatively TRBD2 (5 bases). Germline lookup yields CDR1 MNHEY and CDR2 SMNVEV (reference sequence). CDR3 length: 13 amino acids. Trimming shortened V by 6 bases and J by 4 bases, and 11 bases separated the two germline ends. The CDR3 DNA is TGTGCCAGCAGCTCGTCCGGGGCAGATACGCAGTATTTT. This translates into CASSSSGADTQYF.